The entry below describes one T cell receptor (beta chain). Compared with germline, one end of the junction differs, possibly owing to a read error. The sample belongs to a study of regulatory T cells in long-lasting Graves disease. Time point specified: newly diagnosed GD, antithyroid drugs for less than 3 months. From PBMCs, RNA was extracted and then used to make the TCR library. The germline CDR1 and CDR2 sequences are LGHDT and YNNKEL (reference sequence). The CDR3 has 21 amino acids. Arm-PCR with iRepertoire HTBI primers amplified the CDR3 regions for these TCR beta libraries. TCRdb redid the calling of the multiplex PCR reads with MiXCR, one entry per CDR3 protein. The sample shows a few hundred thousand distinct CDR3 sequences, about 15% of them seen only once. These sequences were also reported in another study, on T cells in Graves' hyperthyroidism and ophthalmopathy.

This TCR came from a woman in her forties or fifties with Graves disease. V and J are TRBV3-1 and TRBJ2-1; TRBD2 matches 15 bases. The material sequenced was peripheral blood mononuclear cells (PBMCs), taken at new diagnosis, from a patient treated with antithyroid drugs. CDR3 residues: CASSLLSGLAGGMGTYNEQFF. The CDR3 DNA is TGTGCCAGCAGCCTTCTTTCGGGACTAGCGGGAGGAATGGGAACATACAATGAACAGTTCTTC.